These T cell receptor beta chains were read from a single sample in a study of blood T cell repertoires in COVID-19. Only in-frame clones appear in the TCRdb table, and some are missing; sequencing was by immunoSEQ multiplex PCR. The data hold some 60,000 clones, with approximately 90% observed a single time. The sample consisted of peripheral blood. The source of these receptors is a human donor in a cohort sampled during active COVID-19. Both conserved end residues are part of each CDR3. Each record gives: J gene, D gene, V gene, clone size, CDR3 DNA, CDR3 protein. The D gene is left open where the match is weak. Size is omitted from some rows. Given values are once, few, many or a class for expanded clones.

TRBJ1-4	.	TRBV7-6	.	TGTGCCAGCAGCTCACGCGGGCAGAGCAACTCTGAAAAACTGTTTTTT	CASSSRGQSNSEKLFF
TRBJ2-7	TRBD2	TRBV5-8	few	TGTGCCAGCAGCTTGGCCGGGAGGGCCTACGAGCAGTACTTC	CASSLAGRAYEQYF
TRBJ1-4	TRBD1	TRBV19	.	TGTGCCAGTCGGTACTACGGGACAGGGGGTGAAAAACTGTTTTTT	CASRYYGTGGEKLFF
TRBJ2-2	TRBD2	TRBV5-6	.	TGTGCCAGCAGCCGTCCTGGACTAGCGGCATCAACCGGGGAGCTGTTTTTT	CASSRPGLAASTGELFF
TRBJ2-3	.	TRBV12-3/TRBV12-4	.	TGTGCCAGCAGTTCCATAGATACGCAGTATTTT	CASSSIDTQYF
TRBJ2-3	.	TRBV23-1	.	TGCGCCAGCAGTCAATCGACAGAGGAAATCACAGATACGCAGTATTTT	CASSQSTEEITDTQYF
TRBJ2-7	.	TRBV11-3	.	TGTGCCAGCAGCCTCCGCTTAGTCGCGAACTCCTACGAGCAGTACTTC	CASSLRLVANSYEQYF
TRBJ2-2	.	TRBV6-6	.	TGTGCCAGCAGTTACTCGGACAGTACCGGGGAGCTGTTTTTT	CASSYSDSTGELFF
TRBJ2-2	TRBD2	TRBV5-1	.	TGCGCCAGCAGCCTAGCGGGGACGAGCGGGGAGCTGTTTTTT	CASSLAGTSGELFF
TRBJ1-1	TRBD1	TRBV29-1	once	TGCAGCGTTGGAGACCGGGACAGGGGAGAAACTGAAGCTTTCTTT	CSVGDRDRGETEAFF
TRBJ1-1	.	TRBV20-1	.	TGCAGTGGAGCCGGGGACACTGAAGCTTTCTTT	CSGAGDTEAFF
TRBJ2-3	TRBD2	TRBV9	.	TGTGCCAGCAGCCCAAACTATAGCGGGATCACAGATACGCAGTATTTT	CASSPNYSGITDTQYF
TRBJ1-2	.	TRBV3-1/TRBV3-2	.	TGTGCCAGCAGCCAAGATTGGCAGGGTCGGGGCTACACCTTC	CASSQDWQGRGYTF
TRBJ1-1	.	TRBV10-2	.	TGCGCCAGCAGAAGACAGACTGAAGCTTTCTTT	CASRRQTEAFF
TRBJ1-2	.	TRBV28	.	TGTGCCAGCAGTTTAGGAGGGGGCTACACCTTC	CASSLGGGYTF
TRBJ1-1	.	TRBV6-6	.	TGTGCCAGCCGCGGCGGAACAGGGAACACTGAAGCTTTCTTT	CASRGGTGNTEAFF
TRBJ2-2	TRBD1	TRBV2	.	TGTGCCAGCTGTACGTCGGACAGGGTAGTCACCGGGGAGCTGTTTTTT	CASCTSDRVVTGELFF
TRBJ2-3	.	TRBV4-1	once	TGCGCCAGCAGCCAAGTGGGGGCATGGAGCTTTTTCGCCACGCAGTATTTT	CASSQVGAWSFFATQYF
TRBJ2-7	TRBD2	TRBV3-1/TRBV3-2	.	TGTGCCAGCAGCCAGTTGGGCGGGAGAGTGAACTTC	CASSQLGGRVNF
TRBJ2-5	.	TRBV24-1	.	TGTGCCACCAGTGAGGCCCCGGGTAGAGAGACCCAGTACTTC	CATSEAPGRETQYF
TRBJ1-5	.	TRBV12-3/TRBV12-4	.	TGTGCCAGCAAGGAGCAGGGAGGGCAGCCCCAGCATTTT	CASKEQGGQPQHF
TRBJ2-7	TRBD1	TRBV24-1	.	TGTGCCACCAGTGATCCGGGACAGGGCTACGAGCAGTACTTC	CATSDPGQGYEQYF
TRBJ2-3	.	TRBV7-2	.	TGTGCCAGCAGACGATGGACAGACACAGATACGCAGTATTTT	CASRRWTDTDTQYF
TRBJ2-3	TRBD2	TRBV18	.	TGTGCCAGCTCAGAGGGACTAGCGGGCGGGACAGATACGCAGTATTTT	CASSEGLAGGTDTQYF
TRBJ2-7	TRBD2	TRBV4-2	.	TGTGCCAGCAGCCAAGATATTAGCGGGAGCGATGTTCGGTACGAGCAGTACTTC	CASSQDISGSDVRYEQYF
TRBJ1-5	.	TRBV7-2	.	TGTGCCAGCAGCCCAGGGGATCAGCCCCAGCATTTT	CASSPGDQPQHF
TRBJ2-7	TRBD2	TRBV5-1	.	TGCGCCAGCAGCTTGGATGGGCTAGCGGGAGGTTGGCTCGAGCAGTACTTC	CASSLDGLAGGWLEQYF
TRBJ1-2	TRBD1	TRBV5-4	.	TGTGCCAGCAGCGCAGGGGGCAATGGCTACACCTTC	CASSAGGNGYTF
TRBJ1-3	TRBD1	TRBV28	.	TGTGCCAGCAGTTTCCGGACAGGGCGGAACACCATATATTTT	CASSFRTGRNTIYF
TRBJ2-1	TRBD2	TRBV10-1	.	TGCGCCAGCAGAAGGACTAGCGGGAGCAACTACAATGAGCAGTTCTTC	CASRRTSGSNYNEQFF
TRBJ1-5	TRBD1	TRBV28	.	TGTGCCAGCAGAAAACAGGGGATTAGCAATCAGCCCCAGCATTTT	CASRKQGISNQPQHF
TRBJ2-2	.	TRBV7-3	.	TGTGCCAGCAGCGCCGGCGGGGAGCTGTTTTTT	CASSAGGELFF
TRBJ1-2	TRBD1	TRBV19	.	TGTGCCAGTAGTACCTACCGGACAGGGGGCCATGGCTACACCTTC	CASSTYRTGGHGYTF
TRBJ2-5	TRBD2	TRBV6-2/TRBV6-3	.	TGTGCCAGCAGTTACAAGGTAGCGGGATCTCGGGAGACCCAGTACTTC	CASSYKVAGSRETQYF
TRBJ1-2	.	TRBV9	.	TGTGCCAGCAGCCCAATCGAGGGCTATGGCTACACCTTC	CASSPIEGYGYTF
TRBJ2-5	TRBD1	TRBV4-1	.	TGCGCCAGCAGCGCTCAGGGGGACCAAGAGACCCAGTACTTC	CASSAQGDQETQYF
TRBJ2-5	TRBD1	TRBV9	.	TGTGCCAGCAGCCCACAGACAGGGATACAAGAGACCCAGTACTTC	CASSPQTGIQETQYF
TRBJ2-1	.	TRBV7-9	.	TGTGCCAGCAGCAAACTACAAATAGCACCCTACAATGAGCAGTTCTTC	CASSKLQIAPYNEQFF
TRBJ2-7	.	TRBV2	.	TGTGCCAGCAGTGACCACGGGGGGCCCTACGAGCAGTACTTC	CASSDHGGPYEQYF
TRBJ2-1	.	TRBV5-5	.	TGTGCCAGCAGCTTGGGGAGGGGCGCCTACAATGAGCAGTTCTTC	CASSLGRGAYNEQFF
TRBJ2-3	.	TRBV25-1	.	TGTGCCAGCAGTGAATATTCCTCCGGGGTGTCTAGCACAGATACGCAGTATTTT	CASSEYSSGVSSTDTQYF
TRBJ2-3	.	TRBV27	.	TGTGCCAGCAGTTTCCGAGGGATCGATACGCAGTATTTT	CASSFRGIDTQYF
TRBJ2-5	.	TRBV29-1	.	TGCAGCGTTGATTCACAACAAGAGACCCAGTACTTC	CSVDSQQETQYF
TRBJ2-7	TRBD2	TRBV10-1	.	TGCGCCAGCAGTGATTCCCTAGCGGAGTGGGAGCAGTACTTC	CASSDSLAEWEQYF
TRBJ2-1	.	TRBV19	.	TGTGCCAGTATGGCAGGGAATAGTTACAATGAGCAGTTCTTC	CASMAGNSYNEQFF
TRBJ1-6	TRBD1	TRBV28	.	TGTGCCAGCAGGCAAGAAGGGACAGTACTTAATTCACCCCTCCACTTT	CASRQEGTVLNSPLHF
TRBJ2-3	TRBD2	TRBV4-2	.	TGTGCCAGCAGCCAAGATATAGCGGGGACTGGCACAGATACGCAGTATTTT	CASSQDIAGTGTDTQYF
TRBJ2-7	TRBD1	TRBV9	once	TGTGCCAGCAGCCCGACAGGGGCCCTTCCCGAGCAGTACTTC	CASSPTGALPEQYF
TRBJ2-3	TRBD1	TRBV9	.	TGTGCCAGCAGCCCCCGGGACAGCCAGGTCGAGGTAACCCCCACAGATACGCAGTATTTT	CASSPRDSQVEVTPTDTQYF
TRBJ2-7	.	TRBV23-1	.	TGCGCCAGCAGTCAACCTCAGCGGTGGGGTCTCTACGAGCAGTACTTC	CASSQPQRWGLYEQYF
TRBJ2-1	TRBD2	TRBV11-3	once	TGTGCCAGCAGCCGGACTAGCGCCCCCTCCTACAATGAGCAGTTCTTC	CASSRTSAPSYNEQFF
TRBJ1-2	TRBD1	TRBV20-1	.	TGCAGTGCTAGTGTCGGGACAGGGTATGGCTACACCTTC	CSASVGTGYGYTF
TRBJ2-7	.	TRBV6-2/TRBV6-3	.	TGTGCCAGCAGTTACAAACTCCCCCACGGCGAGCAGTACTTC	CASSYKLPHGEQYF